This entry features one TCR beta chain sequence. TCRdb's table, derived via immunoSEQ multiplex PCR, lists solely in-frame clones and lacks some. The sample has just under 150,000 clones; around nine tenths are singletons. Indicated time point: blood 4 weeks post-SBRT, at nephrectomy. Treatment reported: 15 Gy SBRT to primary tumor, nephrectomy 4 weeks later. This entry comes from a study of radiation and T cells in renal cell carcinoma. This TCR was sampled from a woman aged 45-65 years with renal cell carcinoma. The material sequenced was blood, taken from a patient whose treatment included radiotherapy and nephrectomy.

The CDR3 DNA reads as TGTGCCAGCACCCAACAGGGGTGGTACACTGAAGCTTTCTTT. This translates into CASTQQGWYTEAFF. The rearrangement links TRBV6-6 to TRBJ1-1, with TRBD1 matching 7 bases. V dropped 7 bases and J dropped 3; count of bases not matched to a gene: 8. The CDR3 has 14 residues. The germline gives CDR1 MNHNY, CDR2 SVGAGI (reference sequence).